The 2 T cell receptor beta chains below were found in one sample sequenced in a study of patients and donors after allogeneic stem cell transplantation. TCRdb redid the calling of the RT-PCR reads with MiXCR, one entry per CDR3 protein. Among about 960,000 distinct CDR3 sequences listed, approximately 18% were seen once. Sequencing was done on a sample of blood, either unsorted or a sorted T cell fraction (not recorded which). The receptors shown here come from a human donor who was either an allogeneic HSCT recipient or a stem cell or donor lymphocyte infusion donor (not recorded which). It is not recorded whose cells these are; they may come from a transplant donor.

This clonotype came up a few times. V usage is TRBV30 and J usage is TRBJ1-1, with D hard to call. From germline, CDR1 is GTSNPN and CDR2 SVGIG (reference sequence). The V end was cut by 1 base, the J end by 1 base, with 7 bases between. The CDR3 totals 13 residues. The CDR3 protein is CAWSGVENTEAFF. CDR3 coding DNA: TGTGCCTGGAGTGGAGTAGAGAACACTGAAGCTTTCTTT. Combining the CDR3 with reference TRBV30 and TRBJ1-1 gives the whole variable domain SQTIHQWPATLVQPVGSPLSLECTVEGTSNPNLYWYRQAAGRGLQLLFYSVGIGQISSEVPQNLSASRPQDRQFILSSKKLLLSDSGFYLCAWSGVENTEAFFGQGTRLTVV.

The J gene is TRBJ2-2, the V gene TRBV12-3 or TRBV12-4, with D maybe TRBD1 (6 bases). This CDR3 has 17 amino acids. The V end was cut by 6 bases, the J end by 5 bases, with 22 bases between. The CDR3 DNA follows: TGTGCCAGCAGATCACCGACAGGTCGAGTAGGGACCGGGGAGCTGTTTTTT. Protein: CASRSPTGRVGTGELFF.